This T cell receptor (beta chain) appears in the sequencing data of a study of OX40 agonist ivuxolimab in advanced cancers. Overall study: Enrolled patients in dose escalation had cancers that were hepatocellular carcinoma, melanoma, renal cell or head and neck cancer.

As regards this clone: As yet, its antigen is unknown.

Broader study findings: Part of the nonresponder group also had normalized T-cell clonal expansion that was low. CD4+ and CD8+ blood T cells expanded clonally by week 6 at 0.1 to 3.0 mg/kg. There were, on average, more expanded clones in CD8+ T cells than in CD4+.

Trimming took off 7 bases at V and 1 base at J, with 10 bases between the two ends. Germline V CDR1 and CDR2: MGHDK, SYGVNS. This CDR3 region has 13 residues. Sequenced by immunoSEQ multiplex PCR; TCRdb stores in-frame clones only, minus some. Of over 75,000 clones listed, approximately 94% were seen once; the top ten hold around 3%. The chain couples TRBV25-1 to TRBJ1-1, with D unresolved. Specimen: CD4+ or CD8+ T cells sorted from blood, collected in a trial of the OX40 agonist ivuxolimab. The clonotype was recovered from an adult with an advanced solid tumor such as melanoma, head and neck, liver or kidney cancer. The CDR3 DNA sequence: TGTGCCAGCAAGAGGAAGGGGAACACTGAAGCTTTCTTT. Translation gives CASKRKGNTEAFF.